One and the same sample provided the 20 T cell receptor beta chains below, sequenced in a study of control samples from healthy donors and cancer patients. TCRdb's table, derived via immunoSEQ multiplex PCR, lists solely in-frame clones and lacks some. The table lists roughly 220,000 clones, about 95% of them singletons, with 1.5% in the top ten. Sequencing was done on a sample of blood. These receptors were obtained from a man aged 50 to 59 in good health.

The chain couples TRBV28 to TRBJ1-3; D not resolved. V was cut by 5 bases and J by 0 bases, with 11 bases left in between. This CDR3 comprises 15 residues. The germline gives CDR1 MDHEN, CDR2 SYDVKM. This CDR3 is CASSPSSFSGNTIYF. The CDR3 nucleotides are TGTGCCAGCAGTCCCAGTTCCTTCTCTGGAAACACCATATATTTT.

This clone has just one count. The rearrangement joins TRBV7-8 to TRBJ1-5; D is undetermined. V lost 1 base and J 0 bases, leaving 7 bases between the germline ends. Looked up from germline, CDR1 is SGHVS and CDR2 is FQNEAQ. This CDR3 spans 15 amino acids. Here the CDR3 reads CASSLGDYSNQPQHF. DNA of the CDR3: TGTGCCAGCAGCTTAGGCGATTATAGCAATCAGCCCCAGCATTTT.

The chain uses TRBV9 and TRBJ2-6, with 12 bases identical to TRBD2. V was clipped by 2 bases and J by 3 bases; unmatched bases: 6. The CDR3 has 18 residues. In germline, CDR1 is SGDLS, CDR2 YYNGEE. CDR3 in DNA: TGTGCCAGCAGCGTTTCTAGCGGGGGGGCGCTTGGGGCCAACGTCCTGACTTTC. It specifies CASSVSSGGALGANVLTF.

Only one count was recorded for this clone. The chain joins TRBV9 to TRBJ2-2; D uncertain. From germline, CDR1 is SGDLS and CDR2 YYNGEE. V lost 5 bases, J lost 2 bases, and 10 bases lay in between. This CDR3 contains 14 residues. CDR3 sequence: CASRSTHNTGELFF. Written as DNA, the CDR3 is TGTGCCAGCAGGAGTACACACAACACCGGGGAGCTGTTTTTT. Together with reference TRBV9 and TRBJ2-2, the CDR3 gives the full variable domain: DSGVTQTPKHLITATGQRVTLRCSPRSGDLSVYWYQQSLDQGLQFLIQYYNGEERAKGNILERFSAQQFPDLHSELNLSSLELGDSALYFCASRSTHNTGELFFGEGSRLTVL.

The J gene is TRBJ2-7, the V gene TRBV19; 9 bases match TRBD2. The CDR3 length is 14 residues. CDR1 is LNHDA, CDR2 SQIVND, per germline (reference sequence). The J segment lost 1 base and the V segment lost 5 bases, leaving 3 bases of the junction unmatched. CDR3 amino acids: CASSAGGKSYEQYF. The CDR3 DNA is TGTGCCAGTAGTGCGGGGGGGAAGTCCTACGAGCAGTACTTC.

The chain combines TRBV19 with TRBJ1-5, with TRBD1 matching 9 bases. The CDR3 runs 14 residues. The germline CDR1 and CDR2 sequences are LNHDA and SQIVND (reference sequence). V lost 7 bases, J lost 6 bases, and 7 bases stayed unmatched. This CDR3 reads CASTQGQGSQPQHF. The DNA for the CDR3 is TGTGCCAGTACCCAAGGACAGGGGTCTCAGCCCCAGCATTTT.

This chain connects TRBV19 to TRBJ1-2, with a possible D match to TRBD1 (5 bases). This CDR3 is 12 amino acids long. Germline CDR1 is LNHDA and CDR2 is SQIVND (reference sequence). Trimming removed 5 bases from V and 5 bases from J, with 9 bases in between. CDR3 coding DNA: TGTGCCAGTAGTCGGCAGGGTTATGGCTACACCTTC. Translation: CASSRQGYGYTF.

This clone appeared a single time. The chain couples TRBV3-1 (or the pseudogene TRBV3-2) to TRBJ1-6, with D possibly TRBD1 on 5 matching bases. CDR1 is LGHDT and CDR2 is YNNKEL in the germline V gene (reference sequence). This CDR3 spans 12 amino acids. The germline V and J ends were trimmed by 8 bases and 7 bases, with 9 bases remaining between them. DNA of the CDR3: TGTGCCAGCGAGGGGATGAATTCACCCCTCCACTTT. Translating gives CASEGMNSPLHF.

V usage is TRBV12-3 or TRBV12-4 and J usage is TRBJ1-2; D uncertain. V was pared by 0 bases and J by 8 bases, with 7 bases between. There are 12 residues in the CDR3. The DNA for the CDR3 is TGTGCCAGCAGTTTAGCTGTGGGAGGCTACACCTTC. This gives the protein CASSLAVGGYTF.

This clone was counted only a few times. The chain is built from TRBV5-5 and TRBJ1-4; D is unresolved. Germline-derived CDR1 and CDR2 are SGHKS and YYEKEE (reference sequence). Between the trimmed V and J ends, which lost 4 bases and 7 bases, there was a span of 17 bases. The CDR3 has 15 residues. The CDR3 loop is CASSRDGVASEKLFF. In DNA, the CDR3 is TGTGCCAGCAGCCGCGACGGGGTGGCCTCTGAAAAACTGTTTTTT.

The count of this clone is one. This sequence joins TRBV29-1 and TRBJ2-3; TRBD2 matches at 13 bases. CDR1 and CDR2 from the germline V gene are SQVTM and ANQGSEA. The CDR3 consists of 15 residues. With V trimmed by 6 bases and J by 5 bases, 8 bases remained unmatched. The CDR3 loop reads CSVRTSGGTKDTQYF. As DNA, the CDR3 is TGCAGCGTACGGACTAGCGGGGGAACCAAAGATACGCAGTATTTT.

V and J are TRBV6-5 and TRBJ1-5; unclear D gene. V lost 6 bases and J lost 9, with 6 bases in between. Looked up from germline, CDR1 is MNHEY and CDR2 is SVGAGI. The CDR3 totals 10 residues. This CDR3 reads CASSTLPQHF. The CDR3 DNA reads TGTGCCAGCAGCACTTTGCCCCAGCATTTT.

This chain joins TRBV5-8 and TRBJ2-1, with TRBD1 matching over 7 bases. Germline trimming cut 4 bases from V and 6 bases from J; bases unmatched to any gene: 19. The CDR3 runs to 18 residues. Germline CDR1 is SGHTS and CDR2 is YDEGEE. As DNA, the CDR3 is TGTGCCAGCAGCGGAACGGGACAGACAAGACCTCTCGGCAATGAGCAGTTCTTC. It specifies CASSGTGQTRPLGNEQFF.

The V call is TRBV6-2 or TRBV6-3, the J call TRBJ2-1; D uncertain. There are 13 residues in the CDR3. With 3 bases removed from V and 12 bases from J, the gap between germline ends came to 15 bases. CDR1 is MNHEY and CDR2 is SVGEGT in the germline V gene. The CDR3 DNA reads TGTGCCAGCAGTTATTATAGTAGGACGGGGCAGTTCTTC. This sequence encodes CASSYYSRTGQFF.

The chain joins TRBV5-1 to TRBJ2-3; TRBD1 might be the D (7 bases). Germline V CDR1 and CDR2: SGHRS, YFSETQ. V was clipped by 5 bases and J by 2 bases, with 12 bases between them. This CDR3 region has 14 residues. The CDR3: CASSVRGDTDTQYF. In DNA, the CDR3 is TGCGCCAGCAGTGTCAGGGGGGACACAGATACGCAGTATTTT.

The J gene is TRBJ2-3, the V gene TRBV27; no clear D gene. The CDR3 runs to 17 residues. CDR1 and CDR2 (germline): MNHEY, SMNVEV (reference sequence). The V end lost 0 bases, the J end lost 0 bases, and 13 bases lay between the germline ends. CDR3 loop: CASSLSVNGLSTDTQYF. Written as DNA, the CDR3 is TGTGCCAGCAGTTTATCGGTCAATGGATTAAGCACAGATACGCAGTATTTT.

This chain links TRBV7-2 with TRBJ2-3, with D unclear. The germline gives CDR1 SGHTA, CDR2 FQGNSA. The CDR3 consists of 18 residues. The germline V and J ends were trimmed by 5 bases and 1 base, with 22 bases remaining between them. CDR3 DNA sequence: TGTGCCAGCAGCCCACCCCCCGAATTACACCTGGGCACAGATACGCAGTATTTT. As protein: CASSPPPELHLGTDTQYF.

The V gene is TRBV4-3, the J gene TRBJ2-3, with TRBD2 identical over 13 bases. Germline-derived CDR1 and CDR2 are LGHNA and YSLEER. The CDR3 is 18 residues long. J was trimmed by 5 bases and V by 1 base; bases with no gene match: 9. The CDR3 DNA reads TGCGCCAGCAGCCAAGCCCTCGGACTAGCGGGGGCGGGAGATACGCAGTATTTT. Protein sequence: CASSQALGLAGAGDTQYF.

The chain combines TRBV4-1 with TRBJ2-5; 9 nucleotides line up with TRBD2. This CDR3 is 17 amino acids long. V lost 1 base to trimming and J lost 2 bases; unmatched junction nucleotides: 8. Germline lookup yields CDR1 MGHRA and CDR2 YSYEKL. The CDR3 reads CASSQVAAGGPQETQYF. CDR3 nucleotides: TGCGCCAGCAGCCAAGTGGCAGCGGGGGGCCCACAAGAGACCCAGTACTTC.

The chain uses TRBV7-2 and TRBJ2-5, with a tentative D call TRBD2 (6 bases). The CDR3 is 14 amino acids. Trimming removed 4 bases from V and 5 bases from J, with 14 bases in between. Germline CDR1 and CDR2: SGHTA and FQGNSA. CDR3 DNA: TGTGCCAGCAGCTCCTCCGGGGCGGGGGAGACCCAGTACTTC. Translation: CASSSSGAGETQYF.